This TCR beta chain is from a study of cytomegalovirus exposure and HLA in healthy donors. General study points: The authors listed roughly 150 TCR beta chains as cytomegalovirus-associated.

Details on this clone: The antigen is not known.

With 6 bases clipped from V and 4 bases from J, the junction kept 6 bases outside the gene matches. There are 14 residues in the CDR3. Germline loops: CDR1 SGHVS, CDR2 FQNEAQ. The PCR made use of 60 Vbeta and 13 Jbeta primers. Data came from immunoSEQ multiplex PCR; TCRdb stores just in-frame clones and leaves some out. The sample holds 150,000 to 200,000 clones, 75% to 80% seen once. The sequence came from a middle-aged man in good health and CMV-seropositive. V usage is TRBV7-8 and J usage is TRBJ2-1, with TRBD1 matching over 7 bases. Sequencing was carried out using PBMCs. CDR3 amino acids: CASSYEGQYNEQFF. The CDR3 DNA follows: TGTGCCAGCAGTTATGAGGGACAGTACAATGAGCAGTTCTTC.